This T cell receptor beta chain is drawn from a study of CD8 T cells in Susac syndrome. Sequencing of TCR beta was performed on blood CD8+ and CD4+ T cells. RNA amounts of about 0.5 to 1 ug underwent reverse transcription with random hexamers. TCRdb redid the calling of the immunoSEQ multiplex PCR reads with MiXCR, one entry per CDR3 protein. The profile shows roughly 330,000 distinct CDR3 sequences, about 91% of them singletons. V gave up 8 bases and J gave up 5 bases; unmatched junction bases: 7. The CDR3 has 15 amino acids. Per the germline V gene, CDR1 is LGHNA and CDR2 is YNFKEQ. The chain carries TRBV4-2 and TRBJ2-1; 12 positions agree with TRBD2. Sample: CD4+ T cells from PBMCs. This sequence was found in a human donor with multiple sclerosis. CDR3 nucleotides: TGTGCCAGCGCACTCGGACTAGCGGGAAACAATGAGCAGTTCTTC. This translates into CASALGLAGNNEQFF.